This T cell receptor (beta chain) is drawn from a study of spatial heterogeneity in lung cancer. In the study overall: Combinations of a unique TCR and a UMI were tallied in raw reads, and on average each appeared more than ten times.

Germline CDR1 and CDR2: SGHKS and YYEKEE (reference sequence). CDR3 size: 15 residues. V shed 6 bases and J 6 bases; nucleotides not matched to a gene: 11. Time point defined: sample taken at primary tumor resection. The cohort: approximately 66 early-stage, untreated non-small cell lung cancer patients. TCRdb redid the calling of the 5' RACE reads with MiXCR, one entry per CDR3 protein. The profile shows 7,300 or so distinct CDR3 sequences, 13% to 15% of them singletons. Study-level findings and limits: How many expanded intratumoral alpha and beta TCRs were present tracked the tumor mutation count, which was a count of nonsynonymous mutations.

This clonotype was seen ten or more times. Its antigen is undetermined. This beta chain is an unintended read in a library built for alpha chains; its size means little. The specimen was lung tumor tissue, collected at surgery. This receptor was taken from a female donor with early-stage non-small cell lung cancer. This chain joins TRBV5-5 and TRBJ2-2, with TRBD1 matching over 7 bases. In nucleotides, the CDR3 is TGTGCCAGCAAAGACAGGGTGGTTGCGCCCGGGGAGCTGTTTTTT. Translation: CASKDRVVAPGELFF.